This T cell receptor beta chain was obtained from a study of blood T cell repertoires in COVID-19. Study overall: Sites across the United States, Italy and Spain contributed samples from acute and convalescent COVID-19. The cDNA or gDNA used as material had been derived from T cells, B-cell-depleted T cells, or PBMCs.

The CDR3 contains 13 residues. Germline V gene data show CDR1 as LGHDT and CDR2 as YNNKEL (reference sequence). V shed 4 bases and J shed 8 bases, with 9 bases lying between them. In the study's own analysis: Nucleated cell number was recorded as an estimate derived from reference gene primer amplification. The table came from immunoSEQ multiplex PCR; TCRdb's copy has only in-frame clones and leaves some out. Clone size and the V and J calls come from that table; the DNA yielded D and trimming. The table has about 68,000 clones, 90% to 95% seen once; the top ten hold 6.5% to 8%. It was during active infection that Seattle patients were enrolled and then longitudinally followed.

The source of this sequence is a man aged 35 to 55 with COVID-19, enrolled during active disease. The chain uses TRBV3-1 (or the pseudogene TRBV3-2) and TRBJ1-6; no clear D gene. Sequencing was carried out using peripheral blood. The CDR3 loop reads CASSPLEYSPLHF. For the CDR3, the DNA is TGTGCCAGCAGCCCCCTCGAGTATTCACCCCTCCACTTT.